This T cell receptor beta chain originates from a study of T cells in Graves' hyperthyroidism and ophthalmopathy. Study background: The initial diagnosis was the point when peripheral blood was collected, ahead of any treatment. Whole-study findings and limits: Stable hyperthyroidism was separated from ophthalmopathy by a model based on 13 V-J features.

Amplified TCR beta CDR3 regions came from RNA transcripts. A set of HTBI primers served as the primers for a first-round RT-PCR of the TCR CDR3. TCRdb recomputed calls from the multiplex PCR reads with MiXCR, one row per CDR3 protein. The top ten clones hold 3.5% to 4% of a sample with approximately 380,000 distinct CDR3 sequences, approximately 19% of them seen once. This clonotype has ten or more counts. The antigen remains undetermined. Pregnant or lactating patients were excluded, as were those with uncontrolled infection or other autoimmune disease. Every diagnosis used clinical symptoms, serum thyroxine and TRAb, thyroid ultrasound and orbital computed tomography. V gave up 4 bases and J gave up 2 bases, with 12 bases separating them. CDR1 is SGHRS and CDR2 is YFSETQ in the germline V gene. The CDR3 runs 15 residues.

The origin of this receptor is a woman in her late teens or twenties with Graves' hyperthyroidism. Sequences were obtained from blood. This rearrangement joins TRBV5-1 to TRBJ2-2; D unclear. CDR3 protein: CASSLTPVNTGELFF. CDR3 in DNA: TGCGCCAGCAGCCTGACACCTGTTAACACCGGGGAGCTGTTTTTT.